This T cell receptor (beta chain) is drawn from a study of blood T cells in healthy people across ages. Study-level results: Older age went with lower TCR beta diversity per million T cells, in a roughly linear way.

Comments on this clonotype: Its target is unknown.

The germline V gene encodes CDR1 DFQATT and CDR2 SNEGSKA (reference sequence). The junction had 13 bases not matched to a gene; V was cut back by 5 bases and J by 3 bases. The length of the CDR3 is 17 residues. A second PCR of roughly 7 to 11 cycles used a sample-barcoded 5' primer and a J-beta primer mix. Samples each returned at least 2.5 million CDR3-containing paired-end reads. In TCRdb, the 5' RACE reads were re-called with MiXCR into one record per CDR3 protein. Among roughly 570,000 distinct CDR3 sequences listed, 27% were seen once. The sequencing input was blood. The sequence derives from a woman in her 70s in good health. The chain links TRBV20-1 to TRBJ2-3; 11 bases align to TRBD2. The CDR3 DNA sequence: TGCAGTGCTTCCAGGCTTCTAGCGGGGGGTGAAACAGATACGCAGTATTTT. Translation: CSASRLLAGGETDTQYF.